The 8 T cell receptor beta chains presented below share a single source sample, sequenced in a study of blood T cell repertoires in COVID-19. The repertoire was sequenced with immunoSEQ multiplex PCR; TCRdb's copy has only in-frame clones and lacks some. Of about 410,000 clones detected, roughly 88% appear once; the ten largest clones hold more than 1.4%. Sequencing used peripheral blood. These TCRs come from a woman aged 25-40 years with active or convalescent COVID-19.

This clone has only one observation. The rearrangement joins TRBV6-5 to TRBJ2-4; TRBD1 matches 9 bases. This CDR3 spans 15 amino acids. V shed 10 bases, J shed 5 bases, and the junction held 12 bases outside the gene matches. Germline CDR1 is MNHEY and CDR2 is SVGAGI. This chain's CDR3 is CATAPGQGMENIQYF. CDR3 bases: TGTGCCACCGCCCCGGGACAGGGTATGGAAAACATTCAGTACTTC.

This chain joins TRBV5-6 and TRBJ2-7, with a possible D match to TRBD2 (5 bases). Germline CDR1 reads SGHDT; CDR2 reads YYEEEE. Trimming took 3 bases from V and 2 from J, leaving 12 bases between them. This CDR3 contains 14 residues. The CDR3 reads CASSSIGGPYEQYF. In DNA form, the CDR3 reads TGTGCCAGCAGCTCCATTGGCGGGCCCTACGAGCAGTACTTC.

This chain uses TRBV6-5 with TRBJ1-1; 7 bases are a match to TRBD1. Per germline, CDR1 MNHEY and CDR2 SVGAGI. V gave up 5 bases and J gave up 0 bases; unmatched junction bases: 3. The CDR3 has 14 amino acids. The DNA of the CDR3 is TGTGCCAGCAGTCCAGGGGGGTTGAACACTGAAGCTTTCTTT. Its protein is CASSPGGLNTEAFF.

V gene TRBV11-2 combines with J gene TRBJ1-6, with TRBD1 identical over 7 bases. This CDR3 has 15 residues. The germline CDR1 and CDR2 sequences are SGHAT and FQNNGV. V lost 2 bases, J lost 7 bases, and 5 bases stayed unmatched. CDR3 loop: CASSLSVGGNSPLHF. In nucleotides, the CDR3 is TGTGCCAGCAGCTTATCAGTAGGGGGCAATTCACCCCTCCACTTT.

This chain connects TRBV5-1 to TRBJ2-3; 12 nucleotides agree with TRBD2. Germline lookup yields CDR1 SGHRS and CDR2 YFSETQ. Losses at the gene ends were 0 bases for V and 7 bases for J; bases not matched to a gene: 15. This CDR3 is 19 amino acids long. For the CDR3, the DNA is TGCGCCAGCAGCTTGGGGACTAGCGGGGTGACCCTTTCGGGGAATACGCAGTATTTT. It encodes CASSLGTSGVTLSGNTQYF.

This CDR3 reads CASSRAQGSHYGYTF. Here the CDR3 DNA reads TGTGCCAGCAGCCGAGCACAGGGCTCCCATTATGGCTACACCTTC. J is TRBJ1-2 and V is TRBV3-1 (or the pseudogene TRBV3-2), with D perhaps matching TRBD1 (6 bases). This CDR3 is built from 15 residues. V shed 4 bases and J shed 5 bases, with 17 bases lying between them. CDR1 and CDR2 (germline): LGHDT, YNNKEL (reference sequence).

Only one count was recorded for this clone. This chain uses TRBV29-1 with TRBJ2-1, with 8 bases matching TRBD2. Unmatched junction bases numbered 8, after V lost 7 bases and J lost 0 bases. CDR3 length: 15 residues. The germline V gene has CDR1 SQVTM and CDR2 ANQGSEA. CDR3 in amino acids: CSAGVGGGSYNEQFF. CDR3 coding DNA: TGCAGCGCTGGGGTCGGGGGGGGCTCCTACAATGAGCAGTTCTTC.

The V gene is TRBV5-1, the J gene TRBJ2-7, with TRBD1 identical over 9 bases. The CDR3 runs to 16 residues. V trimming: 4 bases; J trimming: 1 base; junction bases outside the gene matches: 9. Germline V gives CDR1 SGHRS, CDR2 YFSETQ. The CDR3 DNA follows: TGCGCCAGCAGCCCGGGGACAGGGTTAGAGTCCTACGAGCAGTACTTC. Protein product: CASSPGTGLESYEQYF. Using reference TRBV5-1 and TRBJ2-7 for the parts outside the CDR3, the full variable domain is KAGVTQTPRYLIKTRGQQVTLSCSPISGHRSVSWYQQTPGQGLQFLFEYFSETQRNKGNFPGRFSGRQFSNSRSEMNVSTLELGDSALYLCASSPGTGLESYEQYFGPGTRLTVT.